The rows below give T cell receptor beta chains drawn from one sample of a study of blood T cell repertoires in COVID-19. TCRdb's copy holds only in-frame clones and misses some; the assay was immunoSEQ multiplex PCR. Of 150,000 to 200,000 clones in the sample, around nine tenths were seen once. The sequencing sample was made of peripheral blood. These receptors were taken from a young man with active or convalescent COVID-19. The conserved cysteine and the conserved F or W are not part of the CDR3 here.

>13|TRBV14
ASSHYQGTGNTIY
>12|TRBV5-1
ASSQGVGWTEAF
>13|TRBV19
ASTSYRGTNNEQF
>14|TRBV7-2
ASSSLAGFSYNEQF
>14|TRBV7-9
ASSLRAGGLDEKLF
>11|TRBV18
ASSGQGHQPQH
>14|TRBV2
ASSSDRATGSYEQY
>13|TRBV7-8
ASSLAGPSIDEQF
>10|TRBV12-3/TRBV12-4
ASSPSGQPQH
>15|TRBV4-2
ASSQDSAGGNTDTQY
>12|TRBV13
ASSYDRGDYGYT
>13|TRBV6-2/TRBV6-3
ASSQTGFSYNEQF
>11|TRBV18
ASSGDREETQY
>13|TRBV7-2
ASSLAAVGNYEQY
>15|TRBV28
AGKTGVGASGDTEAF
>10|TRBV28
ASSRTIYGYT
>11|TRBV25-1
ASSGAGNGELF
>14|TRBV5-1
ASSLGGLINTGELF
>12|TRBV18
ASSFGTGDNEQF
>14|TRBV5-1
ASSSGLAGAGDTQY
>12|TRBV5-4
ASSYNQGGETQY
>14|TRBV30
AWSGLAGSMSGELF
>15|TRBV25-1
ASSELSTGHKYNEQF
>12|TRBV7-2
ASSPVGGSETQY
>13|TRBV19
ASSRTSGGLNEQF
>13|TRBV5-4
ASNSLSGRGDEQY
>9|TRBV11-3
ASSQAYQQF
>15|TRBV4-1
ASSQQGGGFGANVLT
>14|TRBV28
ASTSGGTGLNSPLH
>15|TRBV27
ASSSELMTSGHNEQF
>15|TRBV3-1/TRBV3-2
ASSLRPGTSGVYEQY
>12|TRBV5-1
ASRASLGQETQY
>14|TRBV11-3
ASSHGQGPSSGELF
>14|TRBV11-3
ASSLGEADVQDTQY
>14|TRBV6-5
ASSYSGDRLDEKLF
>11|TRBV7-9
ASSDTVNNEQF